This T cell receptor (beta chain) stems from a study of T and B cells in COVID-19 patients. This clonotype was detected only a few times. Its antigen remains unidentified. The V gene lost 0 bases and the J gene lost 7 bases, with 10 bases spanning the gap. This CDR3 is built from 13 residues. Germline-derived CDR1 and CDR2 are ENHRY and SYGVKD. Multiplex PCR with BIOMED2 TRB-A/B primer pools amplified TRB rearrangements. TCRdb re-derived calls from the multiplex PCR reads in MiXCR, one entry per CDR3 protein. In the table there are around 15,000 distinct CDR3 sequences, 28% of which are singletons. Blood genomic DNA input for TRB amplification was about 240-550 ng. Study-wide results and caveats: Patients with COVID-19 reportedly showed strongly skewed T cell receptor beta variable and joining gene usage.

Sequenced: blood. The gene calls are TRBV10-3 and TRBJ2-7, with D perhaps assigned TRBD1 or TRBD2 (7 bases each). This TCR was recovered from a human donor who had recovered from COVID-19. The CDR3 here is CAISESRGGEQYF. CDR3 bases: TGTGCCATCAGTGAGTCCAGGGGGGGGGAGCAGTACTTC.